This is a list of T cell receptor beta chains from one sample in a study of shared clonotypes between healthy human individuals. Assay: immunoSEQ multiplex PCR; the TCRdb copy retains only in-frame clones and omits some. The sample includes 530,000 or so clones, over 75% of them seen just once. The specimen was PBMCs. These TCRs come from a woman in her forties in good health. Some clones in this sample may be carry-over from other donors' samples. The CDR3 runs from the conserved cysteine through the conserved F or W. The D gene is left open where the match is weak. Size tells how often a clone was seen (once, few, many) or the class of an expanded clone, and some rows leave it out.

TRBJ1-1 - few TRBV29-1 CSHRLGDTEAFF TGCAGCCACCGCTTGGGGGACACTGAAGCTTTCTTT
TRBJ1-5 - once TRBV2 CASGYGNQPQHF TGTGCCAGCGGGTACGGCAATCAGCCCCAGCATTTT
TRBJ2-5 TRBD2 - TRBV18 CASSPTLAGQLTQETQYF TGTGCCAGCTCACCAACCCTAGCGGGCCAATTAACACAAGAGACCCAGTACTTC
TRBJ2-1 - - TRBV4-3 CASSQEFGNEQFF TGCGCCAGCAGCCAAGAATTTGGCAATGAGCAGTTCTTC
TRBJ1-3 - - TRBV5-4 CASSLFGGNTIYF TGTGCCAGCAGCCTCTTTGGGGGAAACACCATATATTTT
TRBJ2-3 - - TRBV5-1 CASSLELDRNADTQYF TGCGCCAGCAGCTTGGAACTAGACAGAAACGCGGATACGCAGTATTTT
TRBJ2-5 - few TRBV7-8 CASSFGERETQYF TGTGCCAGCAGCTTCGGCGAAAGGGAGACCCAGTACTTC
TRBJ2-7 - - TRBV28 CASSSPGRSSYEQYF TGTGCCAGCAGTTCCCCCGGACGGAGCTCCTACGAGCAGTACTTC
TRBJ2-3 - - TRBV5-1 CASSLLEGGDTQYF TGCGCCAGCAGCTTGCTAGAAGGGGGAGATACGCAGTATTTT
TRBJ1-2 - - TRBV2 CASSGDSSYTF TGTGCCAGCAGTGGGGATAGTTCCTACACCTTC
TRBJ2-3 TRBD1 - TRBV7-9 CASSLGQGMQYF TGTGCCAGCAGCTTAGGACAGGGGATGCAGTATTTT
TRBJ1-5 - - TRBV19 CASSFVDQPQHF TGTGCCAGTAGTTTCGTTGATCAGCCCCAGCATTTT
TRBJ1-2 TRBD1 - TRBV4-2 CASSQDRVGGVLDGYTF TGTGCCAGCAGCCAAGATAGAGTAGGGGGCGTTTTGGATGGCTACACCTTC
TRBJ2-2 - - TRBV27 CASSSQDDTGELFF TGTGCCAGCAGTAGCCAGGATGACACCGGGGAGCTGTTTTTT
TRBJ2-1 TRBD1 - TRBV7-9 CASRYLLGQGSWDEQFF TGTGCCAGCAGATATTTATTGGGACAGGGCTCCTGGGATGAGCAGTTCTTC
TRBJ2-6 - - TRBV19 CASSRDKGNSGANVLTF TGTGCCAGTAGTAGGGACAAGGGAAACTCTGGGGCCAACGTCCTGACTTTC
TRBJ2-4 TRBD1 - TRBV19 CASSPLDRVGNIQYF TGTGCCAGTAGTCCACTCGACAGGGTAGGAAACATTCAGTACTTC
TRBJ2-2 TRBD1 - TRBV5-4 CASSPWTGRTGELFF TGTGCCAGCAGCCCTTGGACAGGGAGGACAGGGGAGCTGTTTTTT
TRBJ2-1 - many TRBV28 CASSLGGTRGANEQFF TGTGCCAGCAGTCTCGGGGGCACGAGGGGGGCCAATGAGCAGTTCTTC
TRBJ2-5 - once TRBV5-6 CVGTKETQYF TGTGTGGGAACAAAAGAGACCCAGTACTTC
TRBJ2-7 - - TRBV27 CASSLSGRFYEQYF TGTGCCAGCAGTTTATCCGGGAGATTCTACGAGCAGTACTTC